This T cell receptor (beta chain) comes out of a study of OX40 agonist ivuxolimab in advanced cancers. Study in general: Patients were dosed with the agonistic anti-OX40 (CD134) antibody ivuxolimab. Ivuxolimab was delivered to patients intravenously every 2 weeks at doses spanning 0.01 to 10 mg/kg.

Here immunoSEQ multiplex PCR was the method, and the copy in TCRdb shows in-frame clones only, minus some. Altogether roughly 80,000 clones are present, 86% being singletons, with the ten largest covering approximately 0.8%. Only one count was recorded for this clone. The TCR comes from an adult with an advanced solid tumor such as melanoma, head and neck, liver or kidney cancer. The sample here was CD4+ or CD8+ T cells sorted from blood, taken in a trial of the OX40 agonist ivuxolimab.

The CDR3 nucleotides are TGTGCCAGCAGCAGAGACAGCCTGATCGGGGAGCTGTTTTTT. Residues: CASSRDSLIGELFF. This chain links TRBV7-9 with TRBJ2-2, with TRBD1 as a possible D gene (5 bases). With 5 bases removed from V and 7 bases from J, the gap between germline ends came to 14 bases. Germline assignment: CDR1 SEHNR and CDR2 FQNEAQ (reference sequence). The CDR3 sequence is 14 residues long.